This T cell receptor beta chain was identified in a study of shared clonotypes between healthy human individuals. Overall study results and limits: A handful of donors held approximately 4.6% of naive CD4 clonotypes in common. Donor scarcity curtailed the genetic and exposure-history diversity represented herein.

Over several immunoSEQ plates, each subset's genomic DNA was distributed in even portions. Per sorted-subset replicate PCR, input was around 200 ng DNA, representing around 30,000 T cell genomes. Profiling relied on immunoSEQ multiplex PCR, and the TCRdb table lists in-frame clones only, not all of them. The sample lists 550,000 to 750,000 clones, about 91% occurring once. About this clone: Its antigen remains unidentified.

Naive CD8 cells comprised CD45RO-negative, CCR7-positively selected cells, excluding terminally differentiated effector memory CD45RA+ cells. The CDR3 extends over 15 amino acids. CDR1 is SGHRS and CDR2 is YFSETQ in the germline V gene. V lost 0 bases and J lost 0, with 7 bases in between. Sequencing input: naive CD8+ T cells sorted from blood. The chain combines TRBV5-1 with TRBJ2-1; maybe TRBD2 (5 bases). This receptor was obtained from a man aged 25 to 45 in good health. CDR3 nucleotides: TGCGCCAGCAGCTTGGGAGGGAACTCCTACAATGAGCAGTTCTTC. Translating it yields CASSLGGNSYNEQFF.